This T cell receptor beta chain derives from a study of shared clonotypes between healthy human individuals. Overall study context: Donor composition was a couple of women and three men, aged 18 to 49. Broader study findings: With four donors compared, roughly 5% of naive CD4 clonotypes were shared.

This CDR3 is built from 15 residues. Per germline, CDR1 SGHRS and CDR2 YFSETQ. Trimming removed 0 bases at V and 8 bases at J, with 17 bases between. This clone was seen once. Its antigen is currently unknown. Produced via immunoSEQ multiplex PCR; TCRdb's table is partial and in-frame only. The sample yields about 980,000 clones, approximately 76% seen once. The genes are TRBV5-1 and TRBJ1-2; D is undetermined. Source material: memory CD4+ T cells sorted from blood. Stated subset: CD45RA-negative fraction. The origin of this receptor is a man aged 18 to 30 in good health. The CDR3 spells CASSLARGETGGYTF. DNA for the CDR3: TGCGCCAGCAGCTTGGCACGCGGGGAGACGGGCGGCTACACCTTC.